This TCR beta chain is from a study of T cells in tuberculosis. Across the study: Samples predate treatment or fall within its first 7 days. Study-level results: GEM motif frequencies gave 70% accuracy; the GMM repertoire gave about 90%. Active tuberculosis patients had shorter CDR3-alpha; the beta difference was nonsignificant.

With regard to this clone: Its specificity is not known.

V was cut by 6 bases and J by 2 bases, with 8 bases left in between. Germline assignment: CDR1 SNHLY and CDR2 FYNNEI. The CDR3 has 12 amino acids. Assay: immunoSEQ multiplex PCR; the TCRdb copy retains only in-frame clones and omits some. The table has tens of thousands of clones, roughly 94% seen once. Time point indicated: new active TB diagnosis, blood taken before or within 7 days of starting treatment. Each patient had positive sputum smear microscopy and/or positive culture. The sequence was obtained from an adult with tuberculosis. Some clones in this sample may be carry-over from other donors' samples. Source: PBMCs, taken at tuberculosis diagnosis. The J gene is TRBJ2-7, the V gene TRBV2; TRBD1 is a possible D gene (5 bases). CDR3 sequence reads: CASSDRPYEQYF. DNA for the CDR3: TGTGCCAGCAGCGACAGACCCTACGAGCAGTACTTC.